This TCR beta chain came from a study of Graves' ophthalmopathy and Graves' hyperthyroidism. RNA served as the template for amplifying TCR beta CDR3 regions. Investigators did first-round RT-PCR with HTBI primers, then second-round multiplex PCR. TCRdb re-called the multiplex PCR reads through MiXCR, storing one row per CDR3 protein. The data show approximately 330,000 distinct CDR3 sequences, with roughly a sixth seen just once and 12% held by the top ten. This clonotype was observed at least ten times. This clonotype was obtained from an adult man with Graves' ophthalmopathy. Sequenced: peripheral blood.

CDR3 amino acids: CASSLGAERGAETQYF. Here the CDR3 DNA reads TGTGCCAGCAGCTTAGGCGCAGAGCGGGGGGCGGAGACCCAGTACTTC. The chain recombines TRBV7-2 with TRBJ2-5; 9 nucleotides agree with TRBD2. Germline CDR1 and CDR2: SGHTA and FQGNSA. The V segment lost 1 base and the J segment 5 bases; nucleotides outside the gene matches: 8. This CDR3 spans 16 amino acids.